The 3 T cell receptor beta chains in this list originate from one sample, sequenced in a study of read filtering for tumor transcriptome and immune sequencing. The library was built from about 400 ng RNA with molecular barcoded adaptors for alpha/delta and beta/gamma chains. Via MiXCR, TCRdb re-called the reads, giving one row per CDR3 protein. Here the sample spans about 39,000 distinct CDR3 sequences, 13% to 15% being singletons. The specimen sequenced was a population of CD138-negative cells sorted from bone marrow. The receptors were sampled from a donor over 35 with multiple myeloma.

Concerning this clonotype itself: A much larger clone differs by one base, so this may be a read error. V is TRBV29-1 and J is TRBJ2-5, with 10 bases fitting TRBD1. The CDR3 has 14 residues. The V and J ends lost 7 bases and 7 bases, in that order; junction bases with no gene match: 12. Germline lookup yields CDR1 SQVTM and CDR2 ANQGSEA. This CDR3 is CSGRDRGIGRTQYF. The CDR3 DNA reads TGCAGCGGCCGGGACAGGGGAATCGGAAGGACCCAGTACTTC.

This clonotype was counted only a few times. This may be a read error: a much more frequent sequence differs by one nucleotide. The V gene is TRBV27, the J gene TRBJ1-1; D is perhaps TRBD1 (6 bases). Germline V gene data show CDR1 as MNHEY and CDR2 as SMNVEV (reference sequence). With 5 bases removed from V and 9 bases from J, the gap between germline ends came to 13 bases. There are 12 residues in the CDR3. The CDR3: CASSQRTEQAFF. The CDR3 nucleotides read TGTGCCAGCAGTCAAAGGACAGAGCAAGCTTTCTTT.

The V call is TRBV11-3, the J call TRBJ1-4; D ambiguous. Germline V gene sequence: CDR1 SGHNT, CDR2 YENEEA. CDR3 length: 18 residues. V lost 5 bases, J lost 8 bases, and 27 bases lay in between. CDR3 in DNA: TGTGCCAGCAGCAAAACGGACGAGGGTATCAGAATACGGGAAAAACTGTTTTTT. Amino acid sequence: CASSKTDEGIRIREKLFF.